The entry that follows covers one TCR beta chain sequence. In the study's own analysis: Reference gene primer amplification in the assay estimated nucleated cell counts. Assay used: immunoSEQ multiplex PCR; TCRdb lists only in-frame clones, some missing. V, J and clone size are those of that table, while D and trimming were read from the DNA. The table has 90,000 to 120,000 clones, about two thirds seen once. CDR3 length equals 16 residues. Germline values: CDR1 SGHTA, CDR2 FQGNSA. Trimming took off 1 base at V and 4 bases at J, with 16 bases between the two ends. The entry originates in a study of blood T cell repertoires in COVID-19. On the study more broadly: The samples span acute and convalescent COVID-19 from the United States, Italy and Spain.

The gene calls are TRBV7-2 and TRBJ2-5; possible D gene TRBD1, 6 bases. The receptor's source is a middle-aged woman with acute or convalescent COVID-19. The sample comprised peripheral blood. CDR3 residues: CASSLGGPGVVETQYF. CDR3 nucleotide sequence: TGTGCCAGCAGCTTAGGCGGGCCAGGGGTGGTAGAGACCCAGTACTTC.